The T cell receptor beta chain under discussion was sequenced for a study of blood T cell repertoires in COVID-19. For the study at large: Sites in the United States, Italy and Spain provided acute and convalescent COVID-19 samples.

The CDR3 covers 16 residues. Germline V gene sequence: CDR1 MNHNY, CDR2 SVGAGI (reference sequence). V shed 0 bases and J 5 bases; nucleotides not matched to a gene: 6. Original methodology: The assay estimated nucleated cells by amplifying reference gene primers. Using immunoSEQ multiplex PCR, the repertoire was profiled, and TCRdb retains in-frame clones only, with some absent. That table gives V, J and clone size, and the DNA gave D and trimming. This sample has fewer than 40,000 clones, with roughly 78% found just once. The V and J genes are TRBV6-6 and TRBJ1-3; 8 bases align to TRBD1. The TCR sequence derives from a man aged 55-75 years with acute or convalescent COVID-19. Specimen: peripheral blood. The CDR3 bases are TGTGCCAGCAGTTACTCCACGGGACAGGCAAGAAACACCATATATTTT. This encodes CASSYSTGQARNTIYF.